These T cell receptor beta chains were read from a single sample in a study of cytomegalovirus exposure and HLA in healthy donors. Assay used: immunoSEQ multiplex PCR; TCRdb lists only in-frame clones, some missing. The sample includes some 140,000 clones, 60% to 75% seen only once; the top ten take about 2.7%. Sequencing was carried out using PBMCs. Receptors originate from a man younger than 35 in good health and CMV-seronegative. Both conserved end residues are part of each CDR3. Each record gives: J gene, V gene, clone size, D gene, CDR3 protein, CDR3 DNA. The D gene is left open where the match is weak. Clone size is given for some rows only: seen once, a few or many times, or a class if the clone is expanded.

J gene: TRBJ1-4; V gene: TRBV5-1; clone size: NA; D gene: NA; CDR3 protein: CASSFVWGANEKLFF; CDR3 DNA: TGCGCCAGCAGCTTCGTCTGGGGAGCTAATGAAAAACTGTTTTTT
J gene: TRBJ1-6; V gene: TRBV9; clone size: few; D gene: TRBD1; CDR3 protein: CASSKDRALVSPLHF; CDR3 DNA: TGTGCCAGCAGCAAGGACAGGGCGTTGGTCTCACCCCTCCACTTT
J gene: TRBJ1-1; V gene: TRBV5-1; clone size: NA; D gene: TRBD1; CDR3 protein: CASSQGTGGYEAFF; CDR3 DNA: TGCGCCAGCAGTCAGGGGACAGGTGGATATGAAGCTTTCTTT
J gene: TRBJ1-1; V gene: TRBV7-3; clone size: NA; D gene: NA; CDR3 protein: CASRPQRGSTEAFF; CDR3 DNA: TGTGCCAGCAGGCCCCAAAGGGGGAGCACTGAAGCTTTCTTT
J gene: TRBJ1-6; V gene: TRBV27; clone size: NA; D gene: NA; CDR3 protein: CASSPKEGGYWGSGNSPLHF; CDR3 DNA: TGTGCCAGCAGTCCCAAAGAAGGAGGGTACTGGGGCTCGGGTAATTCACCCCTCCACTTT
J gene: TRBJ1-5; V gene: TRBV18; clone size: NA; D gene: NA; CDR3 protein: CASSPPVNIVGVSNQPQHF; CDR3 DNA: TGTGCCAGCTCACCACCGGTCAATATAGTAGGGGTTAGCAATCAGCCCCAGCATTTT
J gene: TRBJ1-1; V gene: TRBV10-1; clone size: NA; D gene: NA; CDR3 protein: CASSESTGGDTEAFF; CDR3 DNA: TGCGCCAGCAGTGAGTCGACGGGGGGGGACACTGAAGCTTTCTTT
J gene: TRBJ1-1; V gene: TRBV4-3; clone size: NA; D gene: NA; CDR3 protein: CASSQDGGSEAFF; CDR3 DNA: TGCGCCAGCAGCCAAGATGGGGGCTCTGAAGCTTTCTTT
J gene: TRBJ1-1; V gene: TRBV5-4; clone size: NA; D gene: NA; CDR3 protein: CASSPVSVPGTEAFF; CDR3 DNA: TGTGCCAGCAGCCCAGTTTCAGTCCCGGGAACTGAAGCTTTCTTT
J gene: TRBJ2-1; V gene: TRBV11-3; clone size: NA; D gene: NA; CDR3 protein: CASSLGRGPEFF; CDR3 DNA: TGTGCCAGCAGCTTAGGGCGGGGTCCAGAGTTCTTC
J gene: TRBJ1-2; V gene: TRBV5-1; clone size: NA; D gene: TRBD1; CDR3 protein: CASSQGQGGGYTF; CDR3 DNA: TGCGCCAGCAGCCAGGGACAGGGAGGAGGCTACACCTTC
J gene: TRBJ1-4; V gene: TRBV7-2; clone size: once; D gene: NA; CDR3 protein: CASSQPLGVGIEKLFF; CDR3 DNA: TGTGCCAGCAGCCAGCCCTTGGGAGTGGGGATTGAAAAACTGTTTTTT
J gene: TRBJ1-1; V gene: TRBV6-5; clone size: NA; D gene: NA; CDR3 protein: CASSQGLMNTEAFF; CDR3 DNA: TGTGCCAGCAGTCAGGGTTTGATGAACACTGAAGCTTTCTTT
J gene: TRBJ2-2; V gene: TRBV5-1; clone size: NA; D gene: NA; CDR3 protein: CASSLASATSNTGELFF; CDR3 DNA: TGCGCCAGCAGCTTGGCCTCCGCTACCTCGAACACCGGGGAGCTGTTTTTT
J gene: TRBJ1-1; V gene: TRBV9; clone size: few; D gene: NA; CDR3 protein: CASSARHQPDTEAFF; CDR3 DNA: TGTGCCAGCAGCGCCCGACACCAACCGGACACTGAAGCTTTCTTT
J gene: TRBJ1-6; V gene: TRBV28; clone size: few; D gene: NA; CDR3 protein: CAGQAIYNSPLHF; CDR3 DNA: TGTGCCGGCCAGGCGATCTATAATTCACCCCTCCACTTT
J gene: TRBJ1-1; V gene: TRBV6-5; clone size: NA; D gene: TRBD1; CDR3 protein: CASSLDRGQTEAFF; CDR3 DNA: TGTGCCAGCAGCTTGGACAGGGGACAAACTGAAGCTTTCTTT
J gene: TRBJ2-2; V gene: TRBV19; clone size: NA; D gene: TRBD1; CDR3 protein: CASSRDRGTGELFF; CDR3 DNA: TGTGCCAGTAGCAGGGACAGGGGCACCGGGGAGCTGTTTTTT
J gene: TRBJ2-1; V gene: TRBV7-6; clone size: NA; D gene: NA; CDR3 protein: CASSLQDSWYNEQFF; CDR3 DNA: TGTGCCAGCAGCTTACAAGACAGCTGGTACAATGAGCAGTTCTTC
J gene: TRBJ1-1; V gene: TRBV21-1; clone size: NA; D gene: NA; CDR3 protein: CASSNTLGSTEAFF; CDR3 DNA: TGTGCCAGCAGCAATACTCTCGGGTCCACTGAAGCTTTCTTT
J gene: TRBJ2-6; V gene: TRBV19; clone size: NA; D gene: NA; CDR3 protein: CASSIVVGTGANGLTF; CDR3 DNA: TGTGCCAGTAGTATAGTTGTAGGGACTGGGGCCAACGGCCTGACTTTC
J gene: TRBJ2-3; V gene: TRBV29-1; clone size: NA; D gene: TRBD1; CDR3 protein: CSAGQGNFADTQYF; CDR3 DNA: TGCAGCGCCGGACAGGGGAATTTTGCAGATACGCAGTATTTT
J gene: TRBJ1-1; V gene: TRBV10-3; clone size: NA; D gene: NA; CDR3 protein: CATLKNGEAFF; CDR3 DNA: TGTGCCACCCTTAAAAACGGTGAAGCTTTCTTT
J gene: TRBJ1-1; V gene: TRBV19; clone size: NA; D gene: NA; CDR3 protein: CASSPRRGTTTEAFF; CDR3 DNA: TGTGCCAGTAGCCCTCGGCGGGGAACAACCACTGAAGCTTTCTTT
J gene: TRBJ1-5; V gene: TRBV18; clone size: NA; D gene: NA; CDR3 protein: CASSINPGQENQPQHF; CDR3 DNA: TGTGCCAGCTCTATTAACCCAGGGCAGGAGAATCAGCCCCAGCATTTT
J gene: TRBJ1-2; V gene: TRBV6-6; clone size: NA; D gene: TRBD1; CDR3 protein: CASSPGGVRPTF; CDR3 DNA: TGTGCCAGCAGTCCAGGGGGCGTGCGTCCCACCTTC
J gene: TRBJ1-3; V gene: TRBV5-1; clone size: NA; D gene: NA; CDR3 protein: CASSLGGLGNTIYF; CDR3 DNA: TGCGCCAGCAGCTTGGGGGGACTTGGAAACACCATATATTTT
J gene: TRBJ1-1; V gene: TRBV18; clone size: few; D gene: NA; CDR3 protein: CASSRVQGADTEAFF; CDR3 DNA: TGTGCCAGCTCGCGCGTACAGGGTGCGGACACTGAAGCTTTCTTT
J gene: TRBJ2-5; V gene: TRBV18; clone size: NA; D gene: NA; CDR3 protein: CASSLRGETQYF; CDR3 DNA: TGTGCCAGCTCGCTCCGAGGAGAGACCCAGTACTTC
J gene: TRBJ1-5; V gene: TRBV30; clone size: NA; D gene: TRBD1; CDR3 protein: CAWSLLPGTGGLYSNQPQHF; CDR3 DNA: TGTGCCTGGAGTCTTCTGCCCGGGACAGGGGGTTTGTATAGCAATCAGCCCCAGCATTTT
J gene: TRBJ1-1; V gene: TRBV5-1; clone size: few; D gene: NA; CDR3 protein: CASSLQYMNTEAFF; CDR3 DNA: TGCGCCAGCAGCTTGCAGTACATGAACACTGAAGCTTTCTTT
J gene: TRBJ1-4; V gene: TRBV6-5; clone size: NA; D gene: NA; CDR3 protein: CASSYSTQGKLFF; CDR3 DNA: TGTGCCAGCAGTTACTCTACCCAGGGAAAACTGTTTTTT
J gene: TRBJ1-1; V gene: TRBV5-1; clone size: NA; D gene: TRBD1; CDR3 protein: CASSGGQGEGTEAFF; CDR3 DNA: TGCGCCAGCAGCGGGGGACAGGGCGAGGGCACTGAAGCTTTCTTT
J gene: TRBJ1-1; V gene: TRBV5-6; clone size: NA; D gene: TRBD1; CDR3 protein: CASSLFAGTGDTEAFF; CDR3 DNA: TGTGCCAGCAGCTTGTTCGCCGGGACAGGGGACACTGAAGCTTTCTTT
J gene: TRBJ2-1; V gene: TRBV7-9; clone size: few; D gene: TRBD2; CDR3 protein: CASSLSPGGGSYNEQFF; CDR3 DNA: TGTGCCAGCAGCTTATCTCCAGGCGGGGGCTCCTACAATGAGCAGTTCTTC
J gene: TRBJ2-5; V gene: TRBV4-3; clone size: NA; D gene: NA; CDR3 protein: CASSQDRWRWKTQYF; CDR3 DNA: TGCGCCAGCAGCCAAGATCGATGGCGGTGGAAGACCCAGTACTTC
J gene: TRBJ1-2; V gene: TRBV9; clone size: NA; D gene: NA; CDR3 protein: CASSGGVGYTF; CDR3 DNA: TGTGCCAGCAGCGGGGGGGTCGGCTACACCTTC
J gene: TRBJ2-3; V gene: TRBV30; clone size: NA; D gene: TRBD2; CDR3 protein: CAWSVGLAGGPAPDTQYF; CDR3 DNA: TGTGCCTGGAGTGTAGGCCTAGCGGGGGGACCGGCCCCGGATACGCAGTATTTT
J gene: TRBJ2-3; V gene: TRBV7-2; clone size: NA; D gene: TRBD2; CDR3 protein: CASSLTSGGYDTQYF; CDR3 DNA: TGTGCCAGCAGCCTGACTAGCGGGGGGTACGACACGCAGTATTTT
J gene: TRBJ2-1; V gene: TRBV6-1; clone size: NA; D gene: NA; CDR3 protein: CASSEPAGSYNEQFF; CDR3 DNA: TGTGCCAGCAGTGAACCGGCCGGGTCCTACAATGAGCAGTTCTTC